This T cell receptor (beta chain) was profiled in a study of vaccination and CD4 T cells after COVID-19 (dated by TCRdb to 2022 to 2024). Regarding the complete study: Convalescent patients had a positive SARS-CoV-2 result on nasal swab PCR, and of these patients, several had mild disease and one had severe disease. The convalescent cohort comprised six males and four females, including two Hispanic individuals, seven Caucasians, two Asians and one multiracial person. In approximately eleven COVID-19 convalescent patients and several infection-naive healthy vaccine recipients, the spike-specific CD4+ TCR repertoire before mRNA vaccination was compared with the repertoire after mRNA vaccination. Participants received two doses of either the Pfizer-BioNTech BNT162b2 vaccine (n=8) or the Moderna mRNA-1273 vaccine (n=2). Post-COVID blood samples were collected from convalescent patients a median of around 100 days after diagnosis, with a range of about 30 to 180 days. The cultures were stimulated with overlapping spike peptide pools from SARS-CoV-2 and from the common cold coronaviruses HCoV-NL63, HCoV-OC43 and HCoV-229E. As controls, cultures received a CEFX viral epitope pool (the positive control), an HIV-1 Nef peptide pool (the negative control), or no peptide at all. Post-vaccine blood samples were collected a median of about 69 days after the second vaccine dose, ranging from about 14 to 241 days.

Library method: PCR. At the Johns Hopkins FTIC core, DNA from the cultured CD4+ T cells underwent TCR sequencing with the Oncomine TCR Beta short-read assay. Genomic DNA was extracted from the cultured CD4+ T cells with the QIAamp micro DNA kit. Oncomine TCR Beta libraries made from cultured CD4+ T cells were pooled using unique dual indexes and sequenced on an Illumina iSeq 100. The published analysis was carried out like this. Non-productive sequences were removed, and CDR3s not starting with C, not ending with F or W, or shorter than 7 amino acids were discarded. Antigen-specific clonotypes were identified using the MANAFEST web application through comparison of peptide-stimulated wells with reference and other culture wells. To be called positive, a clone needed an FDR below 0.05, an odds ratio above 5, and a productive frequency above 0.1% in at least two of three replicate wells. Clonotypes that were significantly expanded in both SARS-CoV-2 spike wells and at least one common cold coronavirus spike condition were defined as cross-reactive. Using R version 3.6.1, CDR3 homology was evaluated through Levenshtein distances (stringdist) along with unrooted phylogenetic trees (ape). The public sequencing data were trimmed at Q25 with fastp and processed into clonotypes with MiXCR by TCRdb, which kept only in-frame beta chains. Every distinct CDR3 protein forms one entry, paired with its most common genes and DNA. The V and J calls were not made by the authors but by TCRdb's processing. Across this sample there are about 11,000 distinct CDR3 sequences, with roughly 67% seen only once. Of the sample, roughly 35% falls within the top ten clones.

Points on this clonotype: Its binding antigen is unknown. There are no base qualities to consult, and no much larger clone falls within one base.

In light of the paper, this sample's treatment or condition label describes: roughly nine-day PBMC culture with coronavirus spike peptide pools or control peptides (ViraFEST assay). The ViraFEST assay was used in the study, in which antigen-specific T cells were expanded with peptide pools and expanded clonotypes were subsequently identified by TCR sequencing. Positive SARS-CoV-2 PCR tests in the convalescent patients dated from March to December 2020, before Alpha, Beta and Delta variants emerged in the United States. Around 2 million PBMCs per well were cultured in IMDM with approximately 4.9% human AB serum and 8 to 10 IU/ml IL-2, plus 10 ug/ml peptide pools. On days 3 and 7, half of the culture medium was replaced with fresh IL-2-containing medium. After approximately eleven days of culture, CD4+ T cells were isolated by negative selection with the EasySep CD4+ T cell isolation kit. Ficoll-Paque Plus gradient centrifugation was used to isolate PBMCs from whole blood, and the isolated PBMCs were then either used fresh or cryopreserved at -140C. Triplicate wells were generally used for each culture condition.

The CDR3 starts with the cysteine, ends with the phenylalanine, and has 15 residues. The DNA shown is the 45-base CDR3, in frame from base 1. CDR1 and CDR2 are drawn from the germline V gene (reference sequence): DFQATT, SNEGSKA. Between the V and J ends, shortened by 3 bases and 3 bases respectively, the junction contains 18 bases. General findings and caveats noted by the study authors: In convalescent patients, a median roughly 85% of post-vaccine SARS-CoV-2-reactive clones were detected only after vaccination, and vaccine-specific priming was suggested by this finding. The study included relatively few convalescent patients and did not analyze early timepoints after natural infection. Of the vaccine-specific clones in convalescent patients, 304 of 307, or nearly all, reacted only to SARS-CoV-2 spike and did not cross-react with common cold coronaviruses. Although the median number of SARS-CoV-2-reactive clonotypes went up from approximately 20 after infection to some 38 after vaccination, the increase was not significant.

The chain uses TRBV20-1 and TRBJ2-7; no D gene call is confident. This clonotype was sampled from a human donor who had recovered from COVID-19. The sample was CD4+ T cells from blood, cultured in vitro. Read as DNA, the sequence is TGCAGTGCTAGTTCGGCACTCAGGTCTGGCTACGAGCAGTACTTC. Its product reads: CSASSALRSGYEQYF.